These 13 T cell receptor beta chains came from one sample sequenced in a study of technical replicates of blood from several donors. TCRdb's copy holds only in-frame clones and misses some; the assay was immunoSEQ multiplex PCR. In the table there are 60,000 to 75,000 clones, roughly 97% of which are singletons. The sequenced sample was T cells isolated from PBMCs. The receptors stem from a human donor in good health.

The CDR3 DNA follows: TGTGCCAGCAGCTTACGTAGCACAGGGGAGCTGTTTTTT. This sequence encodes CASSLRSTGELFF. This chain joins TRBV7-7 and TRBJ2-2; D gene unclear. Germline V gives CDR1 SSHAT, CDR2 FNYEAQ (reference sequence). Trimming cost V 2 bases and J 8 bases, with 9 bases left between them. CDR3 size: 13 residues.

The chain uses TRBV4-1 and TRBJ1-2; maybe TRBD1 (5 bases). V was pared by 0 bases and J by 4 bases, with 9 bases between. Germline V gene data show CDR1 as MGHRA and CDR2 as YSYEKL. The CDR3 is 14 amino acids. Written as DNA, the CDR3 is TGCGCCAGCAGCCAAGATAGGGGCATCTATGGCTACACCTTC. Protein product: CASSQDRGIYGYTF.

The chain recombines TRBV9 with TRBJ2-5, with D tentatively TRBD2 (6 bases). Germline CDR1 is SGDLS and CDR2 is YYNGEE. The CDR3 runs 16 residues. The ends were cut back, 0 bases at V and 2 bases at J, with 14 bases in the middle. The CDR3 sequence: CASSVGRGGGQETQYF. The CDR3 DNA reads as TGTGCCAGCAGCGTAGGTCGGGGAGGTGGTCAAGAGACCCAGTACTTC.

The chain employs TRBV29-1 and TRBJ2-2, with TRBD2 matching 9 bases. Germline V gene data show CDR1 as SQVTM and CDR2 as ANQGSEA. The V and J ends lost 6 bases and 4 bases, in that order; junction bases with no gene match: 6. CDR3 length: 14 residues. CDR3 nucleotide sequence: TGCAGCGTCGAGACTAGCGGAGGCACCGGGGAGCTGTTTTTT. Translated: CSVETSGGTGELFF.

V is TRBV7-9 and J is TRBJ1-5; 8 nucleotides match TRBD1. Germline values: CDR1 SEHNR, CDR2 FQNEAQ (reference sequence). The CDR3 is 14 amino acids. The V segment lost 3 bases and the J segment 6 bases; nucleotides outside the gene matches: 4. CDR3 nucleotides: TGTGCCAGCAGCTTTGGACAGGGTAGTCAGCCCCAGCATTTT. This translates into CASSFGQGSQPQHF.

The rearrangement joins TRBV9 to TRBJ1-2, with D tentatively TRBD1 (5 bases). V was pared by 1 base and J by 3 bases, with 16 bases between. In germline, CDR1 is SGDLS, CDR2 YYNGEE. The CDR3 extends over 16 amino acids. CDR3 sequence (DNA): TGTGCCAGCAGCGTAAATAGGGTGGACATCTACTATGGCTACACCTTC. Amino acid sequence: CASSVNRVDIYYGYTF.

The chain is built from TRBV10-3 and TRBJ2-3; D remains ambiguous. CDR3 length equals 15 residues. Trimming took 5 bases from V and 2 from J, leaving 14 bases between them. In germline, CDR1 is ENHRY, CDR2 SYGVKD. In nucleotides, the CDR3 is TGTGCCATCAGTATGGGCGCACCTAACACAGATACGCAGTATTTT. The encoded protein is CAISMGAPNTDTQYF.

This sequence joins TRBV27 and TRBJ2-7; 8 nucleotides match TRBD1. V dropped 6 bases and J dropped 4; count of bases not matched to a gene: 8. Germline V gene sequence: CDR1 MNHEY, CDR2 SMNVEV (reference sequence). This CDR3 has 14 amino acids. The chain's CDR3 is CASREQGDWYEQYF. The CDR3 bases are TGTGCCAGCAGAGAACAGGGGGATTGGTACGAGCAGTACTTC.

The chain links TRBV5-1 to TRBJ2-1; maybe TRBD1 (7 bases). Germline loops: CDR1 SGHRS, CDR2 YFSETQ. V dropped 7 bases and J dropped 3 bases, with 14 bases sitting between them. CDR3 length: 14 residues. The CDR3 loop is CASRRGTLYNEQFF. CDR3 DNA: TGCGCCAGCCGCAGGGGGACTCTCTACAATGAGCAGTTCTTC.

The sample holds one count of this clone. Compared with germline, one end of the junction differs, possibly owing to a read error. The chain carries TRBV11-2 and TRBJ1-4; 7 bases map to TRBD1. The CDR3 totals 14 residues. CDR1 and CDR2 (germline): SGHAT, FQNNGV. Written as DNA, the CDR3 is TGTGCCAGCAGCTTAAACGCGGCGTCAGGGGGTCTAGTTTTT. As protein: CASSLNAASGGLVF.

In its sample, this clone is medium-sized (0.01 to 0.1%). The rearrangement uses TRBV30 and TRBJ2-2; 7 positions agree with TRBD2. The V gene's germline CDR1 is GTSNPN and CDR2 SVGIG (reference sequence). J lost 7 bases, V lost 8 bases, and 16 bases had no gene match. The CDR3 covers 15 residues. The CDR3 DNA reads as TGTGCCCGACCCGGAGGGGAGGGTGATGGCGGGGAGCTGTTTTTT. Its protein product is CARPGGEGDGGELFF.

This chain uses TRBV29-1 with TRBJ1-4, with 7 nucleotides matching TRBD1. Per the germline V gene, CDR1 is SQVTM and CDR2 is ANQGSEA. The CDR3 spans 12 residues. Unmatched junction bases numbered 2, after V lost 7 bases and J lost 3 bases. The CDR3 DNA follows: TGCAGCGCCGGGACAGCTAATGAAAAACTGTTTTTT. Translating it yields CSAGTANEKLFF.

This clone was observed once. The V call is TRBV30, the J call TRBJ1-2; D uncertain. Germline V CDR1 and CDR2: GTSNPN, SVGIG (reference sequence). Trimming removed 2 bases from V and 6 bases from J, with 13 bases in between. The CDR3 totals 13 residues. The CDR3 region has the DNA TGTGCCTGGAGTATAGGGAGTTCGGATGGCTACACCTTC. It is translated as CAWSIGSSDGYTF.